The source of this TCR beta chain is a study of blood T cell repertoires in COVID-19. Study-level information: Samples representing acute and convalescent COVID-19 were sourced from the United States, Italy and Spain. T cells, B-cell-depleted T cells, or PBMCs supplied cDNA or gDNA.

The V end lost 2 bases, the J end lost 0 bases, and 5 bases lay between the germline ends. The CDR3 consists of 15 residues. Germline loops: CDR1 MNHEY, CDR2 SVGEGT. During active infection, Seattle patients enrolled and were then monitored through disease. In the original workflow: Nucleated cell number was recorded as an estimate derived from reference gene primer amplification. The assay was immunoSEQ multiplex PCR, and TCRdb's table has in-frame clones only and misses some. That table supplies the V and J calls and clone size; D and trimming were determined from the DNA. The data show approximately 110,000 clones, with roughly 85% seen just once and less than 3.5% held by the top ten.

What was sequenced was peripheral blood. The rearrangement uses TRBV6-2 or TRBV6-3 and TRBJ2-6; D gene unclear. This sequence was found in a woman of 80 years or more with COVID-19, enrolled during active disease. The CDR3 bases are TGTGCCAGCAGTTACCACAGCTCTGGGGCCAACGTCCTGACTTTC. It translates to CASSYHSSGANVLTF.